What follows are 17 T cell receptor beta chains derived from one specimen sequenced in a study of cytomegalovirus exposure and HLA in healthy donors. With 60 Vbeta and 13 Jbeta primers, the PCR was carried out. The assay was immunoSEQ multiplex PCR, and TCRdb's table has in-frame clones only and misses some. The data hold about 100,000 clones, with around 80% observed a single time. Sequenced sample: PBMCs. The receptor set was obtained from a female donor in good health and CMV-seropositive.

The chain recombines TRBV7-2 with TRBJ2-1, with D possibly being TRBD2 (5 bases). Looked up from germline, CDR1 is SGHTA and CDR2 is FQGNSA. Trimming left V 0 bases short and J 5 bases short, with 11 bases between. This CDR3 is built from 15 residues. CDR3 region: CASSLASSRHNEQFF. CDR3 DNA sequence: TGTGCCAGCAGCTTAGCGTCTAGCCGACACAATGAGCAGTTCTTC.

The chain has TRBV5-1 and TRBJ1-2, with D tentatively TRBD1 (5 bases). Trimming shortened V by 0 bases and J by 4 bases, and 7 bases separated the two germline ends. Germline lookup yields CDR1 SGHRS and CDR2 YFSETQ. The CDR3 runs to 13 residues. In DNA, the CDR3 is TGCGCCAGCAGCTTGGGACAGTTCTATGGCTACACCTTC. Translating gives CASSLGQFYGYTF.

This clone was detected a few times. The chain employs TRBV9 and TRBJ1-3; D gene uncertain. The CDR3 is 15 residues long. The germline CDR1 and CDR2 sequences are SGDLS and YYNGEE. V lost 3 bases and J lost 4, with 14 bases in between. The CDR3 sequence is CASSAEVGSGNTIYF. The CDR3 DNA reads as TGTGCCAGCAGCGCCGAGGTAGGCTCGGGAAACACCATATATTTT.

This clone appeared once. The rearrangement uses TRBV9 and TRBJ2-5; 10 bases map to TRBD1. The CDR3 is 16 residues long. With V trimmed by 3 bases and J by 5 bases, 10 bases remained unmatched. The germline V gene encodes CDR1 SGDLS and CDR2 YYNGEE. DNA for the CDR3: TGTGCCAGCAGCGAGGGATCGACAGGGGGCCAGGAGACCCAGTACTTC. This gives the protein CASSEGSTGGQETQYF.

The chain has TRBV25-1 and TRBJ2-3; 10 bases agree with TRBD1. Germline trimming cut 4 bases from V and 3 bases from J; bases unmatched to any gene: 7. The CDR3 is 16 amino acids. Per the germline V gene, CDR1 is MGHDK and CDR2 is SYGVNS. The CDR3 loop is CASSVRDRGGTDTQYF. The CDR3 bases are TGTGCCAGCAGTGTCCGGGACAGGGGTGGGACAGATACGCAGTATTTT.

Turning to this clone: Germline is not matched at one junction end, which may reflect a read error. The chain employs TRBV28 and TRBJ2-3; D ambiguous. The germline gives CDR1 MDHEN, CDR2 SYDVKM. This CDR3 has 12 residues. The chain's CDR3 is CASSFFTDTQCF. The CDR3, as DNA: TGTGCCAGCAGTTTTTTCACAGATACGCAGTGTTTT.

The chain carries TRBV9 and TRBJ2-1; TRBD2 matches at 7 bases. Germline loops: CDR1 SGDLS, CDR2 YYNGEE. With V trimmed by 0 bases and J by 2 bases, 5 bases remained unmatched. This CDR3 region has 16 residues. CDR3 sequence: CASSVDASGTYNEQFF. The CDR3, as DNA: TGTGCCAGCAGCGTAGATGCTAGCGGAACCTACAATGAGCAGTTCTTC.

The chain employs TRBV7-9 and TRBJ1-2, with TRBD1 identical over 9 bases. Trimming removed 5 bases from V and 7 bases from J; junction bases left unmatched: 17. Germline V lookup: CDR1 SEHNR, CDR2 FQNEAQ (reference sequence). This CDR3 spans 17 amino acids. The CDR3 DNA reads TGTGCCAGCAGCCGGAGTACCGGGACAGGGTTTTTTAGTGGCTACACCTTC. Protein sequence: CASSRSTGTGFFSGYTF.

This rearrangement joins TRBV5-1 to TRBJ1-6, with TRBD1 matching over 10 bases. J lost 7 bases, V lost 4 bases, and 2 bases had no gene match. This CDR3 is built from 14 residues. From germline, CDR1 is SGHRS and CDR2 YFSETQ. In nucleotides, the CDR3 is TGCGCCAGCAGCCAGGGACAGGGGAATTCACCCCTCCACTTT. Translated, it gives CASSQGQGNSPLHF.

Of note for this clone: Other DNA sequences in this sample translate to the same CDR3. The genes are TRBV18 and TRBJ1-1, with 8 bases matching TRBD1. The CDR3 loop spans 14 amino acids. J was trimmed by 1 base and V by 3 bases; bases with no gene match: 1. Germline lookup yields CDR1 KGHSH and CDR2 LQKENI. CDR3 DNA sequence: TGTGCCAGCTCACCCGGACAGGGGAACACTGAAGCTTTCTTT. It translates to CASSPGQGNTEAFF. Full variable domain (rest looked up from reference TRBV18 and TRBJ1-1): NAGVMQNPRHLVRRRGQEARLRCSPMKGHSHVYWYRQLPEEGLKFMVYLQKENIIDESGMPKERFSAEFPKEGPSILRIQQVVRGDSAAYFCASSPGQGNTEAFFGQGTRLTVV.

In nucleotides, the CDR3 is TGTGCCAGCAGTTACCTGAAGGGGTCGAGCTACGAGCAGTACTTC. Protein sequence: CASSYLKGSSYEQYF. The genes are TRBV6-5 and TRBJ2-7; D is perhaps TRBD1 (5 bases). V lost 2 bases and J lost 3, with 14 bases in between. The CDR3 runs to 15 residues. The V gene's germline CDR1 is MNHEY and CDR2 SVGAGI.

The chain uses TRBV5-1 and TRBJ2-7, with D possibly being TRBD2 (7 bases). CDR1 SGHRS and CDR2 YFSETQ come from the germline V gene. The CDR3 extends over 14 amino acids. V was trimmed by 4 bases and J by 6 bases, leaving 17 bases between them. Here the CDR3 DNA reads TGCGCCAGCAGCCGGCCAGGGGAGGGTGTCGAGCAGTACTTC. It encodes CASSRPGEGVEQYF.

The chain is built from TRBV21-1 and TRBJ2-7; the DNA was not used to check the table's D call, TRBD2. TRBV21-1 is given as a pseudogene. The CDR3 has 16 amino acids. CDR3 sequence: CASSRFRPGSSYEQYF. CDR3 nucleotide sequence: TGTGCCAGCAGCCGCTTCCGGCCGGGATCCTCCTACGAGCAGTACTTC.

J is TRBJ1-2 and V is TRBV5-1; 9 bases align to TRBD1. The V segment lost 0 bases and the J segment 8 bases; nucleotides outside the gene matches: 5. The CDR3 has 14 amino acids. Germline V CDR1 and CDR2: SGHRS, YFSETQ. CDR3 DNA sequence: TGCGCCAGCAGCTTGGCCAGCGGACAGGGGGGCTACACCTTC. The encoded protein is CASSLASGQGGYTF.

J is TRBJ2-1 and V is TRBV7-8; D not resolved. The V end lost 2 bases, the J end lost 7 bases, and 9 bases lay between the germline ends. CDR3 length equals 13 residues. Per germline, CDR1 SGHVS and CDR2 FQNEAQ. CDR3 DNA sequence: TGTGCCAGCAGCTTATCGCGGCATAATGAGCAGTTCTTC. This translates into CASSLSRHNEQFF. The whole variable domain, remainder taken from reference TRBV7-8 and TRBJ2-1, is GAGVSQSPRYKVAKRGQDVALRCDPISGHVSLFWYQQALGQGPEFLTYFQNEAQLDKSGLPSDRFFAERPEGSVSTLKIQRTQQEDSAVYLCASSLSRHNEQFFGPGTRLTVL.

The V gene is TRBV18, the J gene TRBJ2-1, with D uncertain. Germline V gene data show CDR1 as KGHSH and CDR2 as LQKENI. This CDR3 has 15 residues. The ends were cut back, 8 bases at V and 12 bases at J, with 26 bases in the middle. CDR3 sequence: CASHRAAGLLEGQFF. The CDR3 bases are TGTGCCAGCCACCGCGCAGCAGGTCTCCTGGAAGGGCAGTTCTTC.

This rearrangement joins TRBV4-1 to TRBJ1-1, with D possibly TRBD1 on 6 matching bases. Germline CDR1 MGHRA, CDR2 YSYEKL. The V end was cut by 4 bases, the J end by 4 bases, with 16 bases between. The CDR3 loop spans 15 amino acids. The CDR3 sequence is CASSPPQGLATEAFF. In DNA, the CDR3 is TGCGCCAGCAGCCCCCCCCAGGGGCTGGCCACTGAAGCTTTCTTT.